This TCR beta chain originates from a study of T cell responses to AZD1222 COVID-19 vaccine. Data came from immunoSEQ multiplex PCR; TCRdb stores just in-frame clones and leaves some out. Of some 71,000 clones in the sample, about 83% are singletons; the top ten hold about a tenth. The receptor's source is an adult in good health. Specimen: peripheral blood, collected on day 0 of AZD1222 vaccination.

CDR3 loop: CAALGWQGIYEQYF. CDR3 DNA: TGTGCCGCCCTGGGATGGCAGGGAATCTACGAGCAGTACTTC. The J gene is TRBJ2-7, the V gene TRBV19; possibly TRBD1 for D (5 bases). Per the germline V gene, CDR1 is LNHDA and CDR2 is SQIVND (reference sequence). CDR3 length: 14 residues. Trimming took off 11 bases at V and 3 bases at J, with 20 bases between the two ends. The full variable domain, rest sourced from reference TRBV19 and TRBJ2-7, is DGGITQSPKYLFRKEGQNVTLSCEQNLNHDAMYWYRQDPGQGLRLIYYSQIVNDFQKGDIAEGYSVSREKKESFPLTVTSAQKNPTAFYLCAALGWQGIYEQYFGPGTRLTVT.